This T cell receptor beta chain comes out of a study of tumor-infiltrating lymphocytes in glioblastoma multiforme. The study, taken as a whole, reports: Only one glioblastoma patient had TCR and mutation analysis.

TCR beta libraries were built from RNA through three nested multiplex PCR rounds using modified ARM-PCR. No unique molecular identifiers were described for these TCRB libraries. TCRdb reprocessed the multiplex PCR reads via MiXCR and lists one record per CDR3 protein. This table has about 13,000 distinct CDR3 sequences, over 60% appearing once. Germline CDR1 and CDR2: SNHLY and FYNNEI. V was clipped by 8 bases and J by 2 bases, with 13 bases between them. The CDR3 runs 14 residues. As regards this clonotype: Its specificity is unknown.

Input material: brain tumor tissue. The gene calls are TRBV2 and TRBJ1-3; D unresolved. The TCR comes from a male donor with glioblastoma. In DNA form, the CDR3 reads TGTGCCAGCGTTGCCCTCGTAGCTGGAAACACCATATATTTT. Translating it yields CASVALVAGNTIYF.